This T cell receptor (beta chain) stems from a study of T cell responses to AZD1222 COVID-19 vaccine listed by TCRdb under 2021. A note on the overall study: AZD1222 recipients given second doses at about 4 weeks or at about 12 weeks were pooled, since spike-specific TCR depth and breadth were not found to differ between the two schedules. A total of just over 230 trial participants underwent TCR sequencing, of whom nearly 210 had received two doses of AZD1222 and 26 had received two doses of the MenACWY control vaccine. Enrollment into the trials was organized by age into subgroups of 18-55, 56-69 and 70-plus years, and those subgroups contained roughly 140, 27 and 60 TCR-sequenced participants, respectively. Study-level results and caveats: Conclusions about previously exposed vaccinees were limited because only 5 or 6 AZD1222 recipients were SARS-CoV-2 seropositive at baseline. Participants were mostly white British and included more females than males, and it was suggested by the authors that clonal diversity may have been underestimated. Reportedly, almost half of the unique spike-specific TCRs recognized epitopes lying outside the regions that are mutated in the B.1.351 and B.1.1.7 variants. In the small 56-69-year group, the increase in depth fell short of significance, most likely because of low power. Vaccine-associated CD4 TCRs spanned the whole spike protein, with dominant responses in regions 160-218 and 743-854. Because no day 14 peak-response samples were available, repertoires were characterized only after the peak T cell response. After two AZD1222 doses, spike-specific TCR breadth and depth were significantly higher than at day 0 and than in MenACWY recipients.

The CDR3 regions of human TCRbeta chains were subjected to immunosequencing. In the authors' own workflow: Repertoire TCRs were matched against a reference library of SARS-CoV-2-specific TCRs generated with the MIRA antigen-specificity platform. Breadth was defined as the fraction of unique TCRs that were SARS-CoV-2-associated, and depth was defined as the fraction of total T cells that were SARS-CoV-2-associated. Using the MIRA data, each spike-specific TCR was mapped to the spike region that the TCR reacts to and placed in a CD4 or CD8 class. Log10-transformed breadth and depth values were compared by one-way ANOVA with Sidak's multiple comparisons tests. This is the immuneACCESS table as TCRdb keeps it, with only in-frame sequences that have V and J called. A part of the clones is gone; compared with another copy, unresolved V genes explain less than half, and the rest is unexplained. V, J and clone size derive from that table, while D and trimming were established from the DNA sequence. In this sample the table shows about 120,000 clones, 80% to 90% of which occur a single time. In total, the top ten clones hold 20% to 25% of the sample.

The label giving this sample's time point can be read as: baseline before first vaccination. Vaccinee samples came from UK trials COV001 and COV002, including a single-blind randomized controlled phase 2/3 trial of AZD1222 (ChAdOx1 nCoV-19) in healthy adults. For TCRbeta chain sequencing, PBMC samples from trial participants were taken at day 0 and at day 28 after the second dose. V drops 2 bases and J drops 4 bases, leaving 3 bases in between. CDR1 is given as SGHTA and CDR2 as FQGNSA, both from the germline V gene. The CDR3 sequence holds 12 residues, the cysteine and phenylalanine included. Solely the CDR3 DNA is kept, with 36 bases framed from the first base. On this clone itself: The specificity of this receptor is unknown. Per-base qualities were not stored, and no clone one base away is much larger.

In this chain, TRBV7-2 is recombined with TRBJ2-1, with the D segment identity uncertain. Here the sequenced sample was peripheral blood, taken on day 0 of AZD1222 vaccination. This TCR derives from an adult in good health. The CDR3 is CASSLLYNEQFF. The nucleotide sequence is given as TGTGCCAGCAGCTTACTTTACAATGAGCAGTTCTTC.